One sample yielded the 11 T cell receptor beta chains listed below, sequenced in a study of shared clonotypes between healthy human individuals. Sequenced by immunoSEQ multiplex PCR; TCRdb stores in-frame clones only, minus some. The table lists millions of clones, 95% of them singletons. Sequencing was performed on naive CD4+ T cells sorted from blood. Subset specified: CD45RA+ positively selected. These receptors originate from a man aged 18 to 29 in good health.

The DNA of the CDR3 is TGTGCCAGCAGCTCCAGACAGAGCTCCTACAATGAGCAGTTCTTC. Translation gives CASSSRQSSYNEQFF. The chain carries TRBV11-2 and TRBJ2-1; a weak D match, TRBD1 (5 bases). There are 15 residues in the CDR3. V dropped 4 bases and J dropped 0 bases, with 10 bases sitting between them. Germline-derived CDR1 and CDR2 are SGHAT and FQNNGV.

This chain joins TRBV18 and TRBJ1-2; D may be TRBD1 (5 bases). V was cut by 4 bases and J by 2 bases, with 11 bases left in between. This CDR3 has 14 amino acids. The V gene's germline CDR1 is KGHSH and CDR2 LQKENI. This CDR3 reads CASSHTGTNYGYTF. The CDR3 DNA reads as TGTGCCAGCTCACATACCGGGACGAACTATGGCTACACCTTC.

The gene calls are TRBV18 and TRBJ1-4; TRBD1 matches 8 bases. CDR1 is KGHSH and CDR2 is LQKENI in the germline V gene. V dropped 4 bases and J dropped 8; count of bases not matched to a gene: 9. The CDR3 extends over 15 amino acids. CDR3 DNA: TGTGCCAGCTCACTATCGACAGGGGAAAGAGAAAAACTGTTTTTT. Translation gives CASSLSTGEREKLFF.

The chain couples TRBV6-6 to TRBJ2-7; a weak D match, TRBD2 (6 bases). The CDR3 covers 14 residues. V dropped 5 bases and J dropped 0 bases, with 11 bases sitting between them. CDR1 is MNHNY and CDR2 is SVGAGI in the germline V gene (reference sequence). The CDR3 sequence is CASSRSGDSYEQYF. The CDR3 coding sequence is TGTGCCAGCAGTCGTAGCGGTGACTCCTACGAGCAGTACTTC.

The CDR3 protein is CSAVDRGPRLGVSNEQYF. The CDR3 DNA is TGCAGCGCCGTGGACAGGGGTCCCCGACTAGGTGTGAGTAACGAGCAGTACTTC. This sequence joins TRBV29-1 and TRBJ2-7; 9 bases fit TRBD1. The CDR3 loop spans 18 amino acids. The junction had 24 bases not matched to a gene; V was cut back by 7 bases and J by 5 bases. The germline CDR1 and CDR2 sequences are SQVTM and ANQGSEA.

The chain joins TRBV2 to TRBJ2-2, with 8 bases matching TRBD1. CDR1 is SNHLY and CDR2 is FYNNEI in the germline V gene. There are 15 residues in the CDR3. The J segment lost 3 bases and the V segment lost 4 bases, leaving 4 bases of the junction unmatched. The chain's CDR3 is CASSAGGSDTGELFF. CDR3 DNA sequence: TGTGCCAGCAGTGCAGGGGGCAGTGACACCGGGGAGCTGTTTTTT.

A word on this clone: The identical CDR3 is also encoded by other nucleotide sequences in the sample. The gene calls are TRBV6-5 and TRBJ2-7, with D maybe TRBD1 (5 bases). CDR3 length: 12 amino acids. Between the trimmed V and J ends, which lost 3 bases and 3 bases, there was a span of 6 bases. CDR1 and CDR2 from the germline V gene are MNHEY and SVGAGI. DNA for the CDR3: TGTGCCAGCAGTTATGGACACTACGAGCAGTACTTC. Residues: CASSYGHYEQYF.

This sequence joins TRBV28 and TRBJ1-3; no clear D gene. The CDR3 extends over 15 amino acids. Trimming shortened V by 5 bases and J by 1 base, and 12 bases separated the two germline ends. Germline V lookup: CDR1 MDHEN, CDR2 SYDVKM. The CDR3 spells CASSTPGFSGNTIYF. In DNA form, the CDR3 reads TGTGCCAGCAGTACCCCCGGGTTTTCTGGAAACACCATATATTTT. The full variable domain, completed using reference TRBV28 and TRBJ1-3, is DVKVTQSSRYLVKRTGEKVFLECVQDMDHENMFWYRQDPGLGLRLIYFSYDVKMKEKGDIPEGYSVSREKKERFSLILESASTNQTSMYLCASSTPGFSGNTIYFGEGSWLTVV.

This chain connects TRBV7-2 to TRBJ2-1, with D uncertain. The CDR3 is 13 amino acids. Germline V lookup: CDR1 SGHTA, CDR2 FQGNSA. The V end lost 4 bases, the J end lost 3 bases, and 7 bases lay between the germline ends. The chain's CDR3 is CASSSRIYNEQFF. In DNA form, the CDR3 reads TGTGCCAGCAGCTCTCGAATCTACAATGAGCAGTTCTTC.

The gene calls are TRBV11-2 and TRBJ2-6; D not resolved. V was trimmed by 5 bases and J by 0 bases, leaving 8 bases between them. CDR1 and CDR2 from the germline V gene are SGHAT and FQNNGV. The CDR3 is made up of 15 amino acids. CDR3 protein: CASSPPGSGANVLTF. CDR3 bases: TGTGCCAGCAGCCCTCCGGGCTCTGGGGCCAACGTCCTGACTTTC.

CDR3 DNA sequence: TGCGCCAGCAGCTCCGGTCAGTCCGGGGAGCTGTTTTTT. It yields the protein CASSSGQSGELFF. The chain employs TRBV5-1 and TRBJ2-2; D not certain. Looked up from germline, CDR1 is SGHRS and CDR2 is YFSETQ. This CDR3 is built from 13 residues. Trimming took 3 bases from V and 6 from J, leaving 9 bases between them.